Listed here is a single TCR beta chain. The J segment lost 3 bases and the V segment lost 5 bases, leaving 7 bases of the junction unmatched. This CDR3 has 15 amino acids. Germline V gene sequence: CDR1 KGHSH, CDR2 LQKENI. Using immunoSEQ multiplex PCR, the repertoire was profiled, and TCRdb retains in-frame clones only, with some absent. Of around 250,000 clones in the sample, around 90% were seen once. The data were obtained in a study of Ad26.COV2.S vaccination and SARS-CoV-2 variants. Treatment specified: roughly 20 received Ad26.COV2.S at low or high dose, single or two shots; about 5 received placebo; per-sample allocation not given. Collection of the samples took place on day 63 after the first injection of vaccine or placebo. Whoever gave the sample was an adult aged 18-55 years in Boston.

The sample in question was peripheral blood, obtained in a trial of Ad26.COV2.S vaccine versus placebo. The chain has TRBV18 and TRBJ2-1, with 7 bases identical to TRBD1. The source is a person aged 18 to 65 who received the Ad26.COV2.S COVID-19 vaccine or a placebo. CDR3 residues: CASSVGQAYYNEQFF. DNA of the CDR3: TGTGCCAGCTCAGTCGGACAGGCATACTACAATGAGCAGTTCTTC.